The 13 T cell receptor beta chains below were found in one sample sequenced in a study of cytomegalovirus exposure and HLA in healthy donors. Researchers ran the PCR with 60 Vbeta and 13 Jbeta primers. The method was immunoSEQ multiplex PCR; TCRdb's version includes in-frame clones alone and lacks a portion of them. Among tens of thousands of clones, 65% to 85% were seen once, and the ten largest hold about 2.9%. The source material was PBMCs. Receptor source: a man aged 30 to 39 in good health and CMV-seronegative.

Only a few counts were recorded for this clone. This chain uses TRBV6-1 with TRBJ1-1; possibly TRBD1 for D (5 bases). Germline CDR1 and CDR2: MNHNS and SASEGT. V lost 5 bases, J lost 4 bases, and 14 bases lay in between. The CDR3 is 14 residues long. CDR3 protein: CASSQNTGGTEAFF. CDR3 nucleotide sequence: TGTGCCAGCAGTCAAAACACGGGGGGCACTGAAGCTTTCTTT.

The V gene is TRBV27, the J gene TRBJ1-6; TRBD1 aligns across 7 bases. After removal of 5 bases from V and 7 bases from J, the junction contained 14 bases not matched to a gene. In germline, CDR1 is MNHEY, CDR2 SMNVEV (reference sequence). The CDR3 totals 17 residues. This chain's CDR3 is CASSRYGERGQNSPLHF. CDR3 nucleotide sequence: TGTGCCAGCAGTCGCTACGGGGAGAGGGGGCAAAATTCACCCCTCCACTTT.

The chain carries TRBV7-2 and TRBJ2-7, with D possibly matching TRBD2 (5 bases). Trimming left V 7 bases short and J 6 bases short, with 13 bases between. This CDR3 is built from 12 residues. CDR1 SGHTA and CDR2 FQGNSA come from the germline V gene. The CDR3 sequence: CASNSGLGEQYF. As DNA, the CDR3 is TGTGCCAGCAACTCAGGACTCGGCGAGCAGTACTTC. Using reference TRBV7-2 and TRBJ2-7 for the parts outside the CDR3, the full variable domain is GAGVSQSPSNKVTEKGKDVELRCDPISGHTALYWYRQSLGQGLEFLIYFQGNSAPDKSGLPSDRFSAERTGGSVSTLTIQRTQQEDSAVYLCASNSGLGEQYFGPGTRLTVT.

The CDR3 reads CASSETDMNTEAFF. CDR3 nucleotides: TGTGCCAGCAGTGAAACCGACATGAACACTGAAGCTTTCTTT. The chain is built from TRBV6-1 and TRBJ1-1; D gene unclear. Germline-derived CDR1 and CDR2 are MNHNS and SASEGT. V gave up 2 bases and J gave up 0 bases, with 7 bases separating them. The CDR3 is 14 residues long.

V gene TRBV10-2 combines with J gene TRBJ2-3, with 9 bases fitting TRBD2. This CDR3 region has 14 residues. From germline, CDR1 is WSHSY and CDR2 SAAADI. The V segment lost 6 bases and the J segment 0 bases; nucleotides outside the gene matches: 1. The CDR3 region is CASRTSGSTDTQYF. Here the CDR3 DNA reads TGCGCCAGCAGGACTAGCGGTAGCACAGATACGCAGTATTTT.

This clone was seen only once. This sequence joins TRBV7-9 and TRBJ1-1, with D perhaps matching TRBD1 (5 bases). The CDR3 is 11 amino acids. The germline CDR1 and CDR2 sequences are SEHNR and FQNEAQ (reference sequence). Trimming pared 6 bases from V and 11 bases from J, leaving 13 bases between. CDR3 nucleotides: TGTGCCAGCAGGACAGCCGCGAGTGCTTTCTTT. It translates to CASRTAASAFF.

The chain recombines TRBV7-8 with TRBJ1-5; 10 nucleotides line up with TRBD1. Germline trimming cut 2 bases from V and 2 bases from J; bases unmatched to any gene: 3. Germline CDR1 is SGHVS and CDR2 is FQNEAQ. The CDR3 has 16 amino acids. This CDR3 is CASSLTGTGGNQPQHF. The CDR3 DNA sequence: TGTGCCAGCAGCTTAACCGGGACAGGGGGCAATCAGCCCCAGCATTTT.

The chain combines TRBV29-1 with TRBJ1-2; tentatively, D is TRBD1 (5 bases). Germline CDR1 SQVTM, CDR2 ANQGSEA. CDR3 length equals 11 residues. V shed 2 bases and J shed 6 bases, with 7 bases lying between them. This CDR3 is CSVESRDGYTF. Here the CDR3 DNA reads TGCAGCGTTGAAAGCAGGGATGGCTACACCTTC.

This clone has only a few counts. The CDR3 loop reads CASNEQSYEQFF. In nucleotides, the CDR3 is TGTGCCAGCAACGAACAGTCTTACGAGCAGTTCTTC. The chain recombines TRBV7-2 with TRBJ2-1; D is undetermined. CDR3 length: 12 residues. Germline V gives CDR1 SGHTA, CDR2 FQGNSA. Trimming shortened V by 7 bases and J by 10 bases, and 14 bases separated the two germline ends.

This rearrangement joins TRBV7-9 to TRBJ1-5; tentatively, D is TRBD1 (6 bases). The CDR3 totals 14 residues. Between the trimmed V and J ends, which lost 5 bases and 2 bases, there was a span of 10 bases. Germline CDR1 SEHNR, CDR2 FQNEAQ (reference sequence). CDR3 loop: CASSPQGGNQPQHF. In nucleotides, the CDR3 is TGTGCCAGCAGCCCACAGGGTGGCAATCAGCCCCAGCATTTT.

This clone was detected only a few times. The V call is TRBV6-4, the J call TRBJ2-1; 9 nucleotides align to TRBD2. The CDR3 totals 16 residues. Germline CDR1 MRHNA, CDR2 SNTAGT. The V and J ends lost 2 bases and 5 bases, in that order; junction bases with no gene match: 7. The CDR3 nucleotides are TGTGCCAGCAGTGACACCGCGGGGGGGGGAAACAATGAGCAGTTCTTC. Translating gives CASSDTAGGGNNEQFF.

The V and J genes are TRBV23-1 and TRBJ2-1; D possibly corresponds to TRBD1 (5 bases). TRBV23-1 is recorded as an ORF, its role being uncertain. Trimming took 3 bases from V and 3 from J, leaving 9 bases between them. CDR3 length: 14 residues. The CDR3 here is CASSHQGNYNEQFF. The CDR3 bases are TGCGCCAGCAGTCATCAGGGCAACTACAATGAGCAGTTCTTC.

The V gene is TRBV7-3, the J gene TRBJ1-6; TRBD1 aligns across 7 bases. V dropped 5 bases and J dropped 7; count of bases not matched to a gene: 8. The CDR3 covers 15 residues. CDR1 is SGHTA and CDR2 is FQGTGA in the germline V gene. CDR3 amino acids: CASSQTGTENSPLHF. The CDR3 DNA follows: TGTGCCAGCAGCCAAACCGGGACAGAAAATTCACCCCTCCACTTT.